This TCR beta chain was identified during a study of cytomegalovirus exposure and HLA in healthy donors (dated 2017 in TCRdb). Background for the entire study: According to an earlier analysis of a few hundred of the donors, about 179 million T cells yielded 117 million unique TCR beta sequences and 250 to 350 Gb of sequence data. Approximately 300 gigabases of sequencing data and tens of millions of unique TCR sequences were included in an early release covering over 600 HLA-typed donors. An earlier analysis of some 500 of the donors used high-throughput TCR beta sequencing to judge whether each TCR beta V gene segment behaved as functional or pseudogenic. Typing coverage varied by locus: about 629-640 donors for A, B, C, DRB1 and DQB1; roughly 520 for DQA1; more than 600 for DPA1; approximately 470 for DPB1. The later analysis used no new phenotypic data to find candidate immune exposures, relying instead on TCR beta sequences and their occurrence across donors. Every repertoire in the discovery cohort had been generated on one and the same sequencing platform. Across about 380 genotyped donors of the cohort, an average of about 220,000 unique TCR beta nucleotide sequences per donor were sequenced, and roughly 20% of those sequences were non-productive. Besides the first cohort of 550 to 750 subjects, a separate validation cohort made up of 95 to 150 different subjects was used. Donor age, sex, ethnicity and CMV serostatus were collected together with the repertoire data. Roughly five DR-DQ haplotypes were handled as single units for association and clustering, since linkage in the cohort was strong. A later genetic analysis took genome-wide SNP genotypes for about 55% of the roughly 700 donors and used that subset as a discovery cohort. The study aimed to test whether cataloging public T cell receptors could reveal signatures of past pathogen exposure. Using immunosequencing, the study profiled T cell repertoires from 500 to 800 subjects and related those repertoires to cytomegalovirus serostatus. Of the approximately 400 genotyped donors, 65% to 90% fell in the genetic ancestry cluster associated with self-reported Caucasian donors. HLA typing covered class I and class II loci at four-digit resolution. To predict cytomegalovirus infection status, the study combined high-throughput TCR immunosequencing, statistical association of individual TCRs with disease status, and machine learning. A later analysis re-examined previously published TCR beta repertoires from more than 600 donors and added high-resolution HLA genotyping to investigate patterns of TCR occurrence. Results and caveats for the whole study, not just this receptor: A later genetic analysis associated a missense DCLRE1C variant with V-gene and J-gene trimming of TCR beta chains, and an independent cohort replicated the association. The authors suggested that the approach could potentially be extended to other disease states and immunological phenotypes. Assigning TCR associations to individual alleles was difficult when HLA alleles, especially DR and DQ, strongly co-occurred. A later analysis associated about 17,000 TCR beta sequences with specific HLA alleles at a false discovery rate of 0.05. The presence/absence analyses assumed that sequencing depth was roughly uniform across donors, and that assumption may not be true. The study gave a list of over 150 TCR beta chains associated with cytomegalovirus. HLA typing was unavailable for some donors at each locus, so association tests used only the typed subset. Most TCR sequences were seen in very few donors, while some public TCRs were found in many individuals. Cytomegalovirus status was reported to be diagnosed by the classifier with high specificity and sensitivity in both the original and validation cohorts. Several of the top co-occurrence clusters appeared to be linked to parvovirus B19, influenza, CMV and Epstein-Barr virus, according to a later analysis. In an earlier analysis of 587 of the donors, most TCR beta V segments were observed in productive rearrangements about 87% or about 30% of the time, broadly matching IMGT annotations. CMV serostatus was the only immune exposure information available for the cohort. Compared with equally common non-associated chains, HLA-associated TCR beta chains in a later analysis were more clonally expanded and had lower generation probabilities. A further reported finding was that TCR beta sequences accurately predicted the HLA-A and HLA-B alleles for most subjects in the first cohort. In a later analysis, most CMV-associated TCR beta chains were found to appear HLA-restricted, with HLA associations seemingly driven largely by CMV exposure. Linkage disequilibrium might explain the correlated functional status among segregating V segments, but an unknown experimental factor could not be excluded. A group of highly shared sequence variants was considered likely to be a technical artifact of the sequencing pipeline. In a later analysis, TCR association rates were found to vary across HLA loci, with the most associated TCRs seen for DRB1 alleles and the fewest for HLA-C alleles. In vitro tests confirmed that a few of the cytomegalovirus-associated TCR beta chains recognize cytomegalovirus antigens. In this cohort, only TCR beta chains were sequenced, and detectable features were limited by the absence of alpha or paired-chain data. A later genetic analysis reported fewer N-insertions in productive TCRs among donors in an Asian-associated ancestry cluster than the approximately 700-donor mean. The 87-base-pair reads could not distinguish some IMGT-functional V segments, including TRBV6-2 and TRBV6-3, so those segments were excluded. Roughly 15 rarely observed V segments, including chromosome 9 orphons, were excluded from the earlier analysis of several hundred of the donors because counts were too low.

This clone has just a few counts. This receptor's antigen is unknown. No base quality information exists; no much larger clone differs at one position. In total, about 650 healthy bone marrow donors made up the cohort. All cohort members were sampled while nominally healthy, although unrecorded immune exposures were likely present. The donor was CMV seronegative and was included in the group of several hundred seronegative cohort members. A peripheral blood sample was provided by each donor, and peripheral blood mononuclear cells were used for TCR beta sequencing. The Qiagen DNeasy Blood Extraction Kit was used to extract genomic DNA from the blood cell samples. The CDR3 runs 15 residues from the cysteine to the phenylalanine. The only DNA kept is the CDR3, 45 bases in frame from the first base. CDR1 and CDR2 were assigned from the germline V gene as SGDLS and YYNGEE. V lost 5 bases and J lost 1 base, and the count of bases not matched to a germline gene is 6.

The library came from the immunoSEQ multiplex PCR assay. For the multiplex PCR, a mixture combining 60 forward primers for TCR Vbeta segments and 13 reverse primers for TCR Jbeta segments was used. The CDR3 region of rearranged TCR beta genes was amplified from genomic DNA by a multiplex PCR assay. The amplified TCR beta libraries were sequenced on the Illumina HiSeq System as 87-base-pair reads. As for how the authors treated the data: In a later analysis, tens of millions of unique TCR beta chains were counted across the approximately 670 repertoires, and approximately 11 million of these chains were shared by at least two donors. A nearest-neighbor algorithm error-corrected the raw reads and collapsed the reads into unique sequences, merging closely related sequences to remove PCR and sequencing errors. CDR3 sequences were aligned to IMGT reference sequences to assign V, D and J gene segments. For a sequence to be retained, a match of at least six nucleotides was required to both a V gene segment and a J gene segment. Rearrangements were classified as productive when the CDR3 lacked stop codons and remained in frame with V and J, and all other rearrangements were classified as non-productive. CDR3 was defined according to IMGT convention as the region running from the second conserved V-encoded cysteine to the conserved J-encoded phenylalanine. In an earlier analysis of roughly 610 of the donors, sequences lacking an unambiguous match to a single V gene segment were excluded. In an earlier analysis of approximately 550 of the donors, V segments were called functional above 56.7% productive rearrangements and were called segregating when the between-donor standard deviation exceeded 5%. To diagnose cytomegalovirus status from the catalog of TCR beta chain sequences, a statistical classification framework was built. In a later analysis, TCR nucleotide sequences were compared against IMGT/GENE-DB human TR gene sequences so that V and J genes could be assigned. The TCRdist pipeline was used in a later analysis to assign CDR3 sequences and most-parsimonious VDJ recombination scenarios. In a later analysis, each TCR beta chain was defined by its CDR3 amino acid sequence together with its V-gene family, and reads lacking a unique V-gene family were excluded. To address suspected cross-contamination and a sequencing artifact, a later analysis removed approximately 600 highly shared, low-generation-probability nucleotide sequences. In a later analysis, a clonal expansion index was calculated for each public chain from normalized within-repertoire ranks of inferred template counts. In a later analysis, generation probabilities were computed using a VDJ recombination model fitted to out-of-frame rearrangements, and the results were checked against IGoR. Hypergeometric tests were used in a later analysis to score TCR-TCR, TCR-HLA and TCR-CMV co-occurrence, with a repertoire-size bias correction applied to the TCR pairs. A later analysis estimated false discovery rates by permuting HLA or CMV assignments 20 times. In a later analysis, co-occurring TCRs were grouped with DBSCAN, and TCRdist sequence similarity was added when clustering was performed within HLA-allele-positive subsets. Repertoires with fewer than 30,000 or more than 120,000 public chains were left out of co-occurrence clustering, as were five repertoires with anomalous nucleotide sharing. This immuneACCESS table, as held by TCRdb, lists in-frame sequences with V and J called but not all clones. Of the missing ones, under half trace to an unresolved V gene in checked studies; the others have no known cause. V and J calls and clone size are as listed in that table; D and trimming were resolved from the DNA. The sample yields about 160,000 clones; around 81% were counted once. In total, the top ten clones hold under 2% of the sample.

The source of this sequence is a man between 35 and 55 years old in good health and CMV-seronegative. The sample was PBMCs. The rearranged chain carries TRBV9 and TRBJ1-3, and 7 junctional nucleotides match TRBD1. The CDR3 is CASSWTGDSGNTIYF. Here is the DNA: TGTGCCAGCAGTTGGACAGGCGATTCTGGAAACACCATATATTTT.